This T cell receptor beta chain was recorded in a study of blood T cell repertoires in COVID-19. At the level of the study: Acute-phase and convalescent COVID-19 samples originated in the United States, Italy and Spain. Sources were T cells, B-cell-depleted T cells, or PBMCs; the material itself was cDNA or gDNA.

The CDR3 has 15 amino acids. Trimming cost V 8 bases and J 4 bases; bases outside gene matches: 12. Germline V lookup: CDR1 MNHEY, CDR2 SMNVEV (reference sequence). Per the original methods: For nucleated cells, counts were estimated from reference gene primer amplification. The repertoire was sequenced with immunoSEQ multiplex PCR; TCRdb's copy has only in-frame clones and lacks some. D and trimming come from the DNA, and the V and J calls and clone size come from that table. The sample gives about 190,000 clones, 60% to 85% of which show up once; 15% to 20% is in the top ten. This clone was found once.

The chain is built from TRBV27 and TRBJ2-7, with 9 bases identical to TRBD2. The material sequenced was peripheral blood. This clonotype was obtained from a man in his sixties with active or convalescent COVID-19. The CDR3 loop is CASRLSRTSEYEQYF. The CDR3 coding sequence is TGTGCCAGCCGCCTTAGTCGGACTAGCGAGTACGAGCAGTACTTC.